This TCR beta chain came from a study of blood T cell repertoires in COVID-19. Across the study: Spain, Italy and the United States supplied samples that represented acute and convalescent COVID-19. PBMCs, B-cell-depleted T cells, or T cells provided the cDNA or gDNA that made up the material.

As handled by the study authors: Reference gene primers were amplified, and this amplification served to estimate nucleated cell counts. Some clones are missing from TCRdb's copy, which holds only in-frame ones; the method was immunoSEQ multiplex PCR. D and trimming were read from the DNA, whereas the V and J calls and clone size are those reported in that table. The repertoire has around 270,000 clones, about 89% of them found once; the top ten carry around 4.4%. CDR3 length: 16 amino acids. V lost 5 bases and J lost 4, with 19 bases in between. The germline CDR1 and CDR2 sequences are SEHNR and FQNEAQ (reference sequence). This clone was found once.

V gene TRBV7-9 combines with J gene TRBJ2-3; possible D gene TRBD2, 6 bases. This TCR came from a man in his forties with acute or convalescent COVID-19. The sample consisted of peripheral blood. The DNA of the CDR3 is TGTGCCAGCAGCCAGTCCTTGGAGGGCGGGCCAGATACGCAGTATTTT. Protein sequence: CASSQSLEGGPDTQYF.